The TCR beta chain under discussion was sequenced for a study of T cell responses to AZD1222 COVID-19 vaccine. A few counts support this clone. Antigen: not known. Overall study results and limits: White British ancestry dominated among donors, who included more females, and clonal diversity was possibly underestimated. Repertoires were obtained only post-peak T cell response. When two AZD1222 doses had been given, Spike-specific TCR breadth and depth rose. Just six AZD1222 recipients were seropositive at baseline.

The table came from immunoSEQ multiplex PCR; TCRdb's copy has only in-frame clones and leaves some out. Of some 130,000 clones listed, 93% are singletons. The length of the CDR3 is 13 residues. Germline values: CDR1 SGHNT, CDR2 YENEEA. Trimming left V 3 bases short and J 3 bases short, with 6 bases between. Specimen: peripheral blood, collected on day 0 of AZD1222 vaccination. The TCR comes from an adult in good health. The chain is built from TRBV11-3 and TRBJ1-3; D is uncertain. The CDR3 loop is CASSLGYGNTIYF. The CDR3 DNA reads as TGTGCCAGCAGCTTGGGGTATGGAAACACCATATATTTT. The full variable domain, rest sourced from reference TRBV11-3 and TRBJ1-3, is EAGVVQSPRYKIIEKKQPVAFWCNPISGHNTLYWYLQNLGQGPELLIRYENEEAVDDSQLPKDRFSAERLKGVDSTLKIQPAELGDSAVYLCASSLGYGNTIYFGEGSWLTVV.